The rows below give T cell receptor beta chains drawn from one sample of a study of cytomegalovirus exposure and HLA in healthy donors. Sequencing used immunoSEQ multiplex PCR; TCRdb keeps in-frame clones, though not all of them. This table holds 95,000 to 150,000 clones, roughly 95% found once. Sequenced input: PBMCs. These receptors all come from a man between 18 and 35 years old in good health and CMV-seronegative. Both conserved end residues are trimmed from each CDR3. Fields, in order: CDR3 protein, clone size, J gene, V gene. The size entry is marked missing in some rows and otherwise reads once, few, many or a size class.

CDR3aa: GRGAGYEQY
abundance: -
j_gene: TRBJ2-7
v_gene: TRBV7-9

CDR3aa: AISSSGSSYEQY
abundance: -
j_gene: TRBJ2-7
v_gene: TRBV6-6

CDR3aa: ASRKAAGDNEKLF
abundance: -
j_gene: TRBJ1-4
v_gene: TRBV7-2

CDR3aa: ATRPRQNKYTGELF
abundance: -
j_gene: TRBJ2-2
v_gene: TRBV11-2

CDR3aa: ASSLGAGEGVGEKLF
abundance: -
j_gene: TRBJ1-4
v_gene: TRBV9

CDR3aa: ASSRATGGGRIYYEQY
abundance: -
j_gene: TRBJ2-7
v_gene: TRBV14

CDR3aa: ASRLEGGQGPYEQY
abundance: -
j_gene: TRBJ2-7
v_gene: TRBV12-2

CDR3aa: ASSEGNLRLEPYNEQF
abundance: -
j_gene: TRBJ2-1
v_gene: TRBV6-1

CDR3aa: ASSGTGTYEQY
abundance: -
j_gene: TRBJ2-7
v_gene: TRBV6-5

CDR3aa: ASSSPSGGSNTGELF
abundance: -
j_gene: TRBJ2-2
v_gene: TRBV9

CDR3aa: ATTGTSGSAEQY
abundance: once
j_gene: TRBJ2-7
v_gene: TRBV2

CDR3aa: ASWGGTPGDTQY
abundance: -
j_gene: TRBJ2-3
v_gene: TRBV11-2

CDR3aa: ASSLWGQGLGTGELF
abundance: -
j_gene: TRBJ2-2
v_gene: TRBV28

CDR3aa: ASSQIGLAKETQY
abundance: -
j_gene: TRBJ2-5
v_gene: TRBV7-3

CDR3aa: ASTTRGEQY
abundance: -
j_gene: TRBJ2-7
v_gene: TRBV6-4

CDR3aa: ASSLSSGVNNEQF
abundance: -
j_gene: TRBJ2-1
v_gene: TRBV5-1

CDR3aa: ASSSRTGGTGELF
abundance: -
j_gene: TRBJ2-2
v_gene: TRBV13

CDR3aa: SVLLAGGPEYEQY
abundance: -
j_gene: TRBJ2-7
v_gene: TRBV29-1

CDR3aa: ASSPTRYQETQY
abundance: -
j_gene: TRBJ2-5
v_gene: TRBV18

CDR3aa: ASSFPDSTGEAF
abundance: once
j_gene: TRBJ1-1
v_gene: TRBV27

CDR3aa: ASSQVTGQSDGYT
abundance: -
j_gene: TRBJ1-2
v_gene: TRBV14

CDR3aa: ASSYLAYEQY
abundance: -
j_gene: TRBJ2-7
v_gene: TRBV7-9

CDR3aa: AWSRLAAEEETQY
abundance: -
j_gene: TRBJ2-5
v_gene: TRBV30

CDR3aa: ASSRDRGSNQPQH
abundance: -
j_gene: TRBJ1-5
v_gene: TRBV2

CDR3aa: ASSLGRGDEQY
abundance: -
j_gene: TRBJ2-7
v_gene: TRBV7-3

CDR3aa: ASSLAPGQFIEAF
abundance: -
j_gene: TRBJ1-1
v_gene: TRBV7-9

CDR3aa: ASSQPRVAGRVQNIQY
abundance: -
j_gene: TRBJ2-4
v_gene: TRBV7-9

CDR3aa: ASSLVGQGYTDTQY
abundance: -
j_gene: TRBJ2-3
v_gene: TRBV7-9

CDR3aa: ASSEGTPNTGELF
abundance: -
j_gene: TRBJ2-2
v_gene: TRBV6-1

CDR3aa: ASRGDMWMSNQPQH
abundance: -
j_gene: TRBJ1-5
v_gene: TRBV27

CDR3aa: ASSSARESTEAF
abundance: -
j_gene: TRBJ1-1
v_gene: TRBV7-2

CDR3aa: ASSTTALYGYT
abundance: -
j_gene: TRBJ1-2
v_gene: TRBV27

CDR3aa: ASSLGGASNEKLF
abundance: -
j_gene: TRBJ1-4
v_gene: TRBV28

CDR3aa: AISVGGGAYEQY
abundance: -
j_gene: TRBJ2-7
v_gene: TRBV10-3

CDR3aa: ASSPWRRQGADGYT
abundance: -
j_gene: TRBJ1-2
v_gene: TRBV7-9

CDR3aa: ASSLTGGDQPQH
abundance: -
j_gene: TRBJ1-5
v_gene: TRBV7-9

CDR3aa: ASSTDSLNTEAF
abundance: -
j_gene: TRBJ1-1
v_gene: TRBV7-9

CDR3aa: ASGGQGDGDAQY
abundance: once
j_gene: TRBJ2-3
v_gene: TRBV9

CDR3aa: ASSLEGLTGNTYNEQF
abundance: -
j_gene: TRBJ2-1
v_gene: TRBV11-3

CDR3aa: ASSPRDRNTEAF
abundance: -
j_gene: TRBJ1-1
v_gene: TRBV5-6

CDR3aa: ASRVLPTDTQY
abundance: -
j_gene: TRBJ2-3
v_gene: TRBV6-5

CDR3aa: ASSPSDRGSYEQY
abundance: -
j_gene: TRBJ2-7
v_gene: TRBV9

CDR3aa: ASIQDRGHAEQY
abundance: -
j_gene: TRBJ2-7
v_gene: TRBV28

CDR3aa: ASSPGTGGRDTQY
abundance: -
j_gene: TRBJ2-3
v_gene: TRBV7-3

CDR3aa: AWSVSGNQPQH
abundance: -
j_gene: TRBJ1-5
v_gene: TRBV30

CDR3aa: ASSPLWSQGPGYGYT
abundance: -
j_gene: TRBJ1-2
v_gene: TRBV28

CDR3aa: SVEHSGTADKLF
abundance: once
j_gene: TRBJ1-4
v_gene: TRBV29-1

CDR3aa: ASSFSYFDTEAF
abundance: -
j_gene: TRBJ1-1
v_gene: TRBV5-1

CDR3aa: ASSLLRDRAHNEQF
abundance: -
j_gene: TRBJ2-1
v_gene: TRBV2

CDR3aa: ASSPISGRAGETQY
abundance: -
j_gene: TRBJ2-5
v_gene: TRBV7-2

CDR3aa: ASRDRQGKENTIY
abundance: -
j_gene: TRBJ1-3
v_gene: TRBV5-4

CDR3aa: ASSRPSRGGMNTEAF
abundance: -
j_gene: TRBJ1-1
v_gene: TRBV21-1

CDR3aa: ASSPAGNYEQY
abundance: -
j_gene: TRBJ2-7
v_gene: TRBV5-4

CDR3aa: ASSLGGEYNEQF
abundance: -
j_gene: TRBJ2-1
v_gene: TRBV18